Shown below are 22 T cell receptor beta chains from a single sample sequenced in a study of blood T cell repertoires in COVID-19. The table came from immunoSEQ multiplex PCR; TCRdb's copy has only in-frame clones and leaves some out. There are 490,000 or so clones in the sample; more than 85% occur only once, and approximately 8% lies in the top ten. The specimen was PBMCs or T cells enriched from blood (not recorded which). The origin of the receptors is a woman aged 60-70 years who had recovered from COVID-19.

The rearrangement links TRBV10-3 to TRBJ1-3; the D is unclear. Germline V CDR1 and CDR2: ENHRY, SYGVKD. V lost 6 bases to trimming and J lost 1 base, with 7 bases between them. This CDR3 has 13 residues. In nucleotides, the CDR3 is TGTGCCATCAGGGGGAGGTCTGGAAACACCATATATTTT. Translated: CAIRGRSGNTIYF.

CDR3 residues: CASSQAGGNEKLFF. The CDR3 DNA reads TGTGCCAGCAGCCAAGCGGGGGGCAATGAAAAACTGTTTTTT. The chain recombines TRBV3-1 (or the pseudogene TRBV3-2) with TRBJ1-4; weak D call: TRBD1 (6 bases). This CDR3 is built from 14 residues. Trimming left V 1 base short and J 5 bases short, with 8 bases between. The germline V gene has CDR1 LGHDT and CDR2 YNNKEL (reference sequence).

This chain connects TRBV23-1 to TRBJ2-7; 9 bases match TRBD1. TRBV23-1 is annotated as an ORF whose role is uncertain. The length of the CDR3 is 16 residues. J gave up 4 bases and V 3 bases, and 10 bases lay outside the gene matches. The CDR3 coding sequence is TGCGCCAGCAGTCACCAACACAGGGGGCGCCGGTACGAGCAGTACGTC. It codes for CASSHQHRGRRYEQYV.

The genes are TRBV2 and TRBJ1-6; the D is unclear. Germline values: CDR1 SNHLY, CDR2 FYNNEI. V dropped 4 bases and J dropped 7 bases, with 11 bases sitting between them. This CDR3 comprises 14 residues. CDR3 bases: TGTGCCAGCAGTGGGCGGGTACAGAATTCACCCCTCCACTTT. Its protein product is CASSGRVQNSPLHF. The full variable domain, completed using reference TRBV2 and TRBJ1-6, is EPEVTQTPSHQVTQMGQEVILRCVPISNHLYFYWYRQILGQKVEFLVSFYNNEISEKSEIFDDQFSVERPDGSNFTLKIRSTKLEDSAMYFCASSGRVQNSPLHFGNGTRLTVT.

This rearrangement joins TRBV9 to TRBJ2-3; TRBD2 matches at 8 bases. The junction had 5 bases not matched to a gene; V was cut back by 3 bases and J by 2 bases. Looked up from germline, CDR1 is SGDLS and CDR2 is YYNGEE. This CDR3 contains 15 residues. The CDR3 reads CASSAGRGSTDTQYF. The CDR3 DNA follows: TGTGCCAGCAGCGCCGGGAGGGGTTCCACAGATACGCAGTATTTT.

CDR3 amino acids: CASSPLADSSYNEQFF. CDR3 in DNA: TGCGCCAGCAGCCCCCTAGCGGACAGCTCCTACAATGAGCAGTTCTTC. The V gene is TRBV5-1, the J gene TRBJ2-1, with a weak D call TRBD2 (7 bases). This CDR3 region has 16 residues. V gave up 4 bases and J gave up 0 bases, with 14 bases separating them. Looked up from germline, CDR1 is SGHRS and CDR2 is YFSETQ.

The V gene is TRBV28, the J gene TRBJ1-1; weak D call: TRBD1 (5 bases). The germline V gene encodes CDR1 MDHEN and CDR2 SYDVKM. The CDR3 loop spans 13 amino acids. The CDR3 is CASRRGTNTEAFF. CDR3 nucleotides: TGTGCTTCAAGGAGGGGAACGAACACTGAAGCTTTCTTT.

The chain links TRBV6-5 to TRBJ2-7; no firm D call. V lost 0 bases and J lost 1, with 10 bases in between. The CDR3 has 15 residues. CDR1 and CDR2 from the germline V gene are MNHEY and SVGAGI. The CDR3 coding sequence is TGTGCCAGCAGTTACTCGGCGGAGAATTCCTACGAGCAGTACTTC. This translates into CASSYSAENSYEQYF.

This clone has more than one count but fewer than ten. The chain uses TRBV3-1 (or the pseudogene TRBV3-2) and TRBJ2-7, with 9 bases lining up with TRBD2. The CDR3 sequence is 15 residues long. Germline loops: CDR1 LGHDT, CDR2 YNNKEL (reference sequence). V trimming: 3 bases; J trimming: 0 bases; junction bases outside the gene matches: 3. The CDR3 DNA sequence: TGTGCCAGCAGCCATAGCGGGGGCCACTCCTACGAGCAGTACTTC. As protein: CASSHSGGHSYEQYF.

The chain uses TRBV9 and TRBJ2-2, with 9 bases lining up with TRBD2. CDR3 length equals 16 residues. V lost 0 bases and J lost 6; bases outside the gene matches: 6. Germline lookup yields CDR1 SGDLS and CDR2 YYNGEE. The CDR3 DNA follows: TGTGCCAGCAGCGTAGATGCGGGGGGGCCCCCCGGGGAGCTGTTTTTT. Translating it yields CASSVDAGGPPGELFF. Complete variable domain (other parts from reference TRBV9 and TRBJ2-2): DSGVTQTPKHLITATGQRVTLRCSPRSGDLSVYWYQQSLDQGLQFLIQYYNGEERAKGNILERFSAQQFPDLHSELNLSSLELGDSALYFCASSVDAGGPPGELFFGEGSRLTVL.

The gene calls are TRBV5-1 and TRBJ1-2; D might be TRBD1 (6 bases). The CDR3 length is 15 residues. The V gene lost 3 bases and the J gene lost 7 bases, with 19 bases spanning the gap. Looked up from germline, CDR1 is SGHRS and CDR2 is YFSETQ. The CDR3 here is CASSSGVGGESGYTF. The CDR3 bases are TGCGCCAGCAGCTCCGGTGTTGGGGGCGAGAGTGGCTACACCTTC.

This chain connects TRBV11-2 to TRBJ2-2, with 10 bases identical to TRBD2. Germline V gene lookup returns CDR1 SGHAT and CDR2 FQNNGV. The CDR3 is made up of 17 amino acids. J was trimmed by 5 bases and V by 1 base; bases with no gene match: 7. Here the CDR3 DNA reads TGTGCCAGCAGCTTAGTTCGGTCTAGCGGGGGAACCGGGGAGCTGTTTTTT. It specifies CASSLVRSSGGTGELFF.

The chain links TRBV7-2 to TRBJ1-2; weak D call: TRBD1 (6 bases). CDR3 length equals 15 residues. Germline values: CDR1 SGHTA, CDR2 FQGNSA. The ends were cut back, 0 bases at V and 6 bases at J, with 14 bases in the middle. CDR3 in amino acids: CASSLARSGVDGYTF. In DNA form, the CDR3 reads TGTGCCAGCAGCTTAGCGCGGTCAGGGGTTGATGGCTACACCTTC.

The chain employs TRBV9 and TRBJ1-3; no clear D gene. The ends were cut back, 2 bases at V and 0 bases at J, with 6 bases in the middle. The germline V gene has CDR1 SGDLS and CDR2 YYNGEE. CDR3 length equals 14 residues. For the CDR3, the DNA is TGTGCCAGCAGCGTTGCGGCCTCTGGAAACACCATATATTTT. The encoded protein is CASSVAASGNTIYF.

This chain uses TRBV6-6 with TRBJ2-1, with D possibly TRBD1 on 6 matching bases. Germline V gene lookup returns CDR1 MNHNY and CDR2 SVGAGI (reference sequence). CDR3 length: 11 amino acids. The V end lost 6 bases, the J end lost 10 bases, and 10 bases lay between the germline ends. CDR3: CASSYTGEQFF. Here the CDR3 DNA reads TGTGCCAGCAGCTATACAGGGGAGCAGTTCTTC.

This chain joins TRBV5-4 and TRBJ2-2; D not certain. Germline V gene sequence: CDR1 SGHNT, CDR2 YYREEE (reference sequence). V shed 0 bases and J shed 5 bases, with 5 bases lying between them. The CDR3 consists of 13 residues. The CDR3 here is CASSLAGTGELFF. For the CDR3, the DNA is TGTGCCAGCAGCTTGGCGGGTACCGGGGAGCTGTTTTTT.

This chain links TRBV6-2 or TRBV6-3 with TRBJ1-5; 10 bases map to TRBD1. CDR3 length: 16 amino acids. Germline assignment: CDR1 MNHEY and CDR2 SVGEGT. V shed 6 bases, J shed 4 bases, and the junction held 9 bases outside the gene matches. The CDR3 loop is CASSQGGTGDNQPQHF. The CDR3, as DNA: TGTGCCAGCAGCCAAGGGGGGACAGGGGATAATCAGCCCCAGCATTTT.

V usage is TRBV19 and J usage is TRBJ2-1; 10 bases match TRBD2. The junction had 8 bases not matched to a gene; V was cut back by 3 bases and J by 0 bases. This CDR3 contains 18 residues. CDR1 and CDR2 (germline): LNHDA, SQIVND (reference sequence). Here the CDR3 reads CASSIPGAGGSSYNEQFF. The CDR3 DNA is TGTGCCAGTAGTATCCCGGGAGCGGGGGGGAGCTCCTACAATGAGCAGTTCTTC.

This clone was seen once. The rearrangement joins TRBV6-5 to TRBJ2-7, with 10 bases aligning to TRBD2. J was trimmed by 6 bases and V by 6 bases; bases with no gene match: 5. The CDR3 loop spans 13 amino acids. CDR1 is MNHEY and CDR2 is SVGAGI in the germline V gene. The CDR3 DNA follows: TGTGCCAGCAGCACTAGCGGGGATGGCGAGCAGTACGTC. It is translated as CASSTSGDGEQYV.

V is TRBV10-3 and J is TRBJ1-4; tentatively, D is TRBD1 (5 bases). Germline-derived CDR1 and CDR2 are ENHRY and SYGVKD. CDR3 length: 13 residues. V lost 10 bases and J 6 bases, leaving 15 bases between the germline ends. CDR3: CATRAGGDEKLFF. DNA for the CDR3: TGTGCCACCCGGGCGGGAGGGGATGAAAAACTGTTTTTT.

This chain uses TRBV3-1 (or the pseudogene TRBV3-2) with TRBJ2-2; 12 bases are a match to TRBD2. Germline loops: CDR1 LGHDT, CDR2 YNNKEL (reference sequence). V lost 0 bases and J lost 5; bases outside the gene matches: 7. CDR3 size: 18 residues. The CDR3 sequence: CASSQDPSGGAVTGELFF. CDR3 bases: TGTGCCAGCAGCCAAGATCCTAGCGGGGGGGCCGTTACCGGGGAGCTGTTTTTT.

This chain uses TRBV6-5 with TRBJ2-7; TRBD2 aligns across 9 bases. V shed 7 bases, J shed 0 bases, and the junction held 7 bases outside the gene matches. Germline lookup yields CDR1 MNHEY and CDR2 SVGAGI. CDR3 length equals 15 residues. In nucleotides, the CDR3 is TGTGCCAGCACGAGCGGGGGGCTCGGCTCCTACGAGCAGTACTTC. The encoded protein is CASTSGGLGSYEQYF.